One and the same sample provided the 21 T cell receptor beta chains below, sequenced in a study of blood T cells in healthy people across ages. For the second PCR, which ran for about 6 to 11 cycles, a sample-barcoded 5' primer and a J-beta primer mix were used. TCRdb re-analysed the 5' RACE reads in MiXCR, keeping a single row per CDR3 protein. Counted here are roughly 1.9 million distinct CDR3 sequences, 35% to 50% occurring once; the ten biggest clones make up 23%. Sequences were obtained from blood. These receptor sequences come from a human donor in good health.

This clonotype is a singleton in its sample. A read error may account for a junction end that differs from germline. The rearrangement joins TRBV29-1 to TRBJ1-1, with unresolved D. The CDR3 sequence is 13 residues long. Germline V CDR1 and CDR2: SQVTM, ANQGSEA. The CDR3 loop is CSSHSRAHTEAFF. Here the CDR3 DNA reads TGTAGCTCCCATAGTCGGGCCCACACTGAAGCTTTCTTT.

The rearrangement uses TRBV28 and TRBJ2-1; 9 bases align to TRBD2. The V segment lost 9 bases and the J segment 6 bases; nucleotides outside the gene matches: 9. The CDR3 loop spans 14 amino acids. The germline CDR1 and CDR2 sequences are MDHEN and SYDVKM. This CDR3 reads CASSMTSGANEQFF. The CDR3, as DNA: TGTGCCAGTAGTATGACTAGCGGAGCCAATGAGCAGTTCTTC.

CDR3 amino acids: CASTRDTYQETQYF. Written as DNA, the CDR3 is TGTGCCAGCACCCGGGACACCTACCAAGAGACCCAGTACTTC. This chain joins TRBV25-1 and TRBJ2-5, with TRBD1 as a possible D gene (6 bases). The CDR3 is made up of 14 amino acids. CDR1 is MGHDK and CDR2 is SYGVNS in the germline V gene. V was trimmed by 7 bases and J by 0 bases, leaving 12 bases between them.

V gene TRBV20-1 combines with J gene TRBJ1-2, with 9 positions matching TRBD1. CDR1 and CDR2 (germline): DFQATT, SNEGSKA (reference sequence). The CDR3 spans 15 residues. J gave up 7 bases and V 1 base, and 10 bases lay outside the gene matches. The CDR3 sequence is CSARAWGQGRAGYTF. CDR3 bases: TGCAGTGCTAGAGCCTGGGGACAGGGACGGGCTGGCTACACCTTC.

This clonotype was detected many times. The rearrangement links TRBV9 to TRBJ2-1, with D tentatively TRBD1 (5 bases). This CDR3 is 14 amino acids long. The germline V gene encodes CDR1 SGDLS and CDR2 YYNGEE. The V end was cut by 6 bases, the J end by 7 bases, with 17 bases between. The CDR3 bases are TGTGCCAGCATGCCAGAACAGGCAGAAAATGAGCAGTTCTTC. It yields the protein CASMPEQAENEQFF. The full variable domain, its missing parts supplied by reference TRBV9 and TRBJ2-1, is DSGVTQTPKHLITATGQRVTLRCSPRSGDLSVYWYQQSLDQGLQFLIQYYNGEERAKGNILERFSAQQFPDLHSELNLSSLELGDSALYFCASMPEQAENEQFFGPGTRLTVL.

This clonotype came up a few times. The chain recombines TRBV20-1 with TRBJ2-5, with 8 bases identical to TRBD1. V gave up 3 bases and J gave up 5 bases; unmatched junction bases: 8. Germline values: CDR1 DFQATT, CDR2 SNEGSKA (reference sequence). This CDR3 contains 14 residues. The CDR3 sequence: CSASSGGTWETQYF. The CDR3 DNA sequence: TGCAGTGCTAGTTCAGGGGGCACGTGGGAGACCCAGTACTTC.

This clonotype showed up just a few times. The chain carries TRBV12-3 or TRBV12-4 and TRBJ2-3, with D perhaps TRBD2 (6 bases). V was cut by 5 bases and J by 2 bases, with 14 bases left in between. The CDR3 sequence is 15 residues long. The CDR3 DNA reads TGTGCCAGCAGTGCCCCTTGGGACTCCACAGATACGCAGTATTTT. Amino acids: CASSAPWDSTDTQYF.

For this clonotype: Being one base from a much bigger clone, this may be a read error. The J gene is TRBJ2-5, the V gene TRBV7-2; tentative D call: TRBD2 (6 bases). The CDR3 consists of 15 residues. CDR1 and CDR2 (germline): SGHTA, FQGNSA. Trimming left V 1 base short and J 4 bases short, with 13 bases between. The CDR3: CASSLGASVGETQYF. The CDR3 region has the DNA TGTGCCAGCAGCTTAGGGGCTAGCGTGGGAGAGACCCAGTACTTC.

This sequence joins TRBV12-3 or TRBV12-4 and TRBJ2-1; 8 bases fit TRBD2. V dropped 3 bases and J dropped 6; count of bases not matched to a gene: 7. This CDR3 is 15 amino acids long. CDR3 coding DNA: TGTGCCAGCAGTTTTGCGGGGGGAGAGGGCAATGAGCAGTTCTTC. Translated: CASSFAGGEGNEQFF.

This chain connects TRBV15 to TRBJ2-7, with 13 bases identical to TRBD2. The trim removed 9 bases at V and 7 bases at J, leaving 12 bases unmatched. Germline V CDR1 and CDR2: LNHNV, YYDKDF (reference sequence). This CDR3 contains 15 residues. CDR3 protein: CATHAGTSGEDEQYF. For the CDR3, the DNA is TGTGCCACGCACGCCGGGACTAGCGGGGAAGATGAGCAGTACTTC. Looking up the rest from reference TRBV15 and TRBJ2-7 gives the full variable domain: DAMVIQNPRYQVTQFGKPVTLSCSQTLNHNVMYWYQQKSSQAPKLLFHYYDKDFNNEADTPDNFQSRRPNTSFCFLDIRSPGLGDTAMYLCATHAGTSGEDEQYFGPGTRLTVT.

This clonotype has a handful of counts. The CDR3 is CSVVGTSKSTDTQYF. CDR3 in DNA: TGCAGCGTTGTGGGGACCTCGAAGAGCACAGATACGCAGTATTTT. The rearrangement joins TRBV29-1 to TRBJ2-3; either TRBD1 or TRBD2 may supply D (5 bases each). CDR3 length: 15 amino acids. CDR1 is SQVTM, CDR2 ANQGSEA, per germline. Trimming took off 4 bases at V and 0 bases at J, with 14 bases between the two ends.

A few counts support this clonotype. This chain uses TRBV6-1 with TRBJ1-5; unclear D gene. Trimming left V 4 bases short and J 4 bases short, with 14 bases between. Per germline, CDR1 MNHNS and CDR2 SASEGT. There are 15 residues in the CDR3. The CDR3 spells CASSAGRALNQPQHF. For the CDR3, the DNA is TGTGCCAGCAGTGCCGGGAGAGCGTTGAATCAGCCCCAGCATTTT.

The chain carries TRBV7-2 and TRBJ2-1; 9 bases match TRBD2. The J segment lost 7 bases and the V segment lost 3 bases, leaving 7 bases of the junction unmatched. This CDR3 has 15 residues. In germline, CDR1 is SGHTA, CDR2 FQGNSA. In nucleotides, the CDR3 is TGTGCCAGCAGCTTTCGGGCGGGGGGGAGGAATGAGCAGTTCTTC. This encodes CASSFRAGGRNEQFF. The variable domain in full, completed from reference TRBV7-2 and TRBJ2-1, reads GAGVSQSPSNKVTEKGKDVELRCDPISGHTALYWYRQSLGQGLEFLIYFQGNSAPDKSGLPSDRFSAERTGGSVSTLTIQRTQQEDSAVYLCASSFRAGGRNEQFFGPGTRLTVL.

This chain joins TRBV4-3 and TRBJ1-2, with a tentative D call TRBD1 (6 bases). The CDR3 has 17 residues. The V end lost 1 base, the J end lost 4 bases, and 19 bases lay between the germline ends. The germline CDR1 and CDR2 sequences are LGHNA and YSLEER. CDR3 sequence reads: CASSQARPFRDTYGYTF. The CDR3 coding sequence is TGCGCCAGCAGCCAAGCGAGGCCGTTCCGGGACACCTATGGCTACACCTTC.

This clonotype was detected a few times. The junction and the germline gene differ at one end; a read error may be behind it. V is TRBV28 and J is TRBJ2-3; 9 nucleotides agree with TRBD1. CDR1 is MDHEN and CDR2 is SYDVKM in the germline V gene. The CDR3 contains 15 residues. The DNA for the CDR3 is TGTGCCAGCAGTTTACTCCGGGACAGGGAAGATACGCAATATTTT. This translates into CASSLLRDREDTQYF.

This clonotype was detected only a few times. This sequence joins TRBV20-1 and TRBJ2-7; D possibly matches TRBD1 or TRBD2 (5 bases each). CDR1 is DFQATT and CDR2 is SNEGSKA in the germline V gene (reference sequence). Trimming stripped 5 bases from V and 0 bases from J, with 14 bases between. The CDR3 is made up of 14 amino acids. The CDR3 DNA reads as TGCAGTGCTTCCGGGACGGCCAGCTCCTACGAGCAGTACTTC. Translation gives CSASGTASSYEQYF.

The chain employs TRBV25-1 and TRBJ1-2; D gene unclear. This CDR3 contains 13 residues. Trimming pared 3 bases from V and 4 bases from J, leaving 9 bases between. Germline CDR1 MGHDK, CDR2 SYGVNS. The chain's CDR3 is CASSEYSSYGYTF. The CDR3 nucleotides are TGTGCCAGCAGTGAGTACAGTTCCTATGGCTACACCTTC.

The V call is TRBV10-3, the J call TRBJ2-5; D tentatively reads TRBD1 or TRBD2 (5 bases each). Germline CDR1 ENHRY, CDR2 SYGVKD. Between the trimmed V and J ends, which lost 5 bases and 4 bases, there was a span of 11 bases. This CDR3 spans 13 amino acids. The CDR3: CAISPEGRETQYF. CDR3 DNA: TGTGCCATCAGTCCCGAGGGGCGAGAGACCCAGTACTTC.

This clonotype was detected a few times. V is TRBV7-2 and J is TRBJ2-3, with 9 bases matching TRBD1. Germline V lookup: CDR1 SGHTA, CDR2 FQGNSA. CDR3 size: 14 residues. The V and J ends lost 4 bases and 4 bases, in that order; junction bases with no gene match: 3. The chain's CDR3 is CASSSRQGADTQYF. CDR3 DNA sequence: TGTGCCAGCAGCTCGCGACAGGGGGCAGATACGCAGTATTTT.

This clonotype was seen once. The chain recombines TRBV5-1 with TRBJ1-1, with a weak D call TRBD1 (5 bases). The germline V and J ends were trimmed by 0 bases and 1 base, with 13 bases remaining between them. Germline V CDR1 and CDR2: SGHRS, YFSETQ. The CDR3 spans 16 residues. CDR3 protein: CASSLGHGGRNTEAFF. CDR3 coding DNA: TGCGCCAGCAGCTTGGGCCACGGGGGGAGGAACACTGAAGCTTTCTTT.

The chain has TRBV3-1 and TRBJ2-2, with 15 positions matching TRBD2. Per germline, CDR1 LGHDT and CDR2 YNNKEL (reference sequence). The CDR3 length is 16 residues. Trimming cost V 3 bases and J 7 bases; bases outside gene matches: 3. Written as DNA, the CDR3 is TGTGCCAGCAGCCAGGGACTAGCGGGGGGCCGCGGGGAGCTGTTTTTT. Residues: CASSQGLAGGRGELFF. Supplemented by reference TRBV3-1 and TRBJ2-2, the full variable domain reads DTAVSQTPKYLVTQMGNDKSIKCEQNLGHDTMYWYKQDSKKFLKIMFSYNNKELIINETVPNRFSPKSPDKAHLNLHINSLELGDSAVYFCASSQGLAGGRGELFFGEGSRLTVL.